The clone carrying this T cell receptor (beta chain) was seen at least ten times. The CDR3 regions of TCR beta were amplified from RNA transcripts. With the HTBI primer set, the TCR CDR3 went through a first round of RT-PCR. TCRdb independently ran MiXCR on the multiplex PCR reads; one entry per CDR3 protein. The table includes roughly 570,000 distinct CDR3 sequences, around 14% detected once. The entry originates in a study of T cells in Graves' hyperthyroidism and ophthalmopathy. Study background: Upon initial diagnosis and before any treatment, peripheral blood was collected.

Reasons for excluding patients were uncontrolled infection, other autoimmune disease, pregnancy or lactation. PBMCs were sourced from roughly 9.3 ml fresh peripheral blood. The germline gives CDR1 LGHNT, CDR2 FRNRAP. This CDR3 contains 12 residues. V was pared by 7 bases and J by 8 bases, with 14 bases between. The sequencing input was blood. The origin of this receptor is a woman in her 30s with Graves' hyperthyroidism. The chain employs TRBV12-5 and TRBJ1-1, with D possibly TRBD1 on 5 matching bases. CDR3 region: CASAIGGSEAFF. Written as DNA, the CDR3 is TGTGCTAGTGCCATCGGGGGGTCGGAAGCTTTCTTT.